The 17 T cell receptor beta chains in this list originate from one sample, sequenced in a study of T cell repertoires in cytomegalovirus infection. Their antigens are not known. TCRdb used MiXCR to reprocess the reads, holding one entry per CDR3 protein. The table records about 830,000 distinct CDR3 sequences, over 25% of them present only once. The input for sequencing was cultured CD8+ T cells from PBMCs, taken from culture after CMV antigen stimulation. All receptors derive from a human donor in good health (CMV status not recorded). Some clones in this sample may be carry-over from other donors' samples.

The CDR3 loop is CASSLRDSALLYNEQFF. CDR3 nucleotide sequence: TGTGCCAGTAGTCTCCGGGACTCAGCCCTCCTCTACAATGAGCAGTTCTTC. The chain couples TRBV19 to TRBJ2-1, with D tentatively TRBD2 (6 bases). Germline CDR1 is LNHDA and CDR2 is SQIVND (reference sequence). The CDR3 spans 17 residues. V dropped 5 bases and J dropped 3 bases, with 20 bases sitting between them.

This chain uses TRBV7-9 with TRBJ2-6; the D is unclear. Trimming took off 1 base at V and 0 bases at J, with 10 bases between the two ends. In germline, CDR1 is SEHNR, CDR2 FQNEAQ (reference sequence). CDR3 size: 17 residues. The CDR3 sequence: CASSLGPPTSGANVLTF. CDR3 nucleotides: TGTGCCAGCAGCTTAGGGCCACCGACCTCTGGGGCCAACGTCCTGACTTTC.

This clonotype was counted ten times or more. Germline is not matched at one junction end, which may reflect a read error. The chain is built from TRBV27 and TRBJ1-1; perhaps TRBD1 as D (5 bases). Germline CDR1 MNHEY, CDR2 SMNVEV (reference sequence). The CDR3 spans 14 residues. In DNA form, the CDR3 reads TGTGCCAGCAGCTTATCAGGGATGAACACTGAAGCTTTCTTT. It is translated as CASSLSGMNTEAFF.

Many counts were recorded for this clonotype. V is TRBV12-5 and J is TRBJ1-5; D perhaps matches TRBD1 (5 bases). The CDR3 sequence is 15 residues long. With 7 bases removed from V and 3 bases from J, the gap between germline ends came to 16 bases. Germline V gives CDR1 LGHNT, CDR2 FRNRAP. Here the CDR3 DNA reads TGTGCTAGTGCCCTTGGGGGTGTTCACAATCAGCCCCAGCATTTT. Translation gives CASALGGVHNQPQHF.

V and J are TRBV7-8 and TRBJ2-7, with 7 bases identical to TRBD1. The CDR3 loop spans 15 amino acids. Trimming at V came to 0 bases and at J to 5 bases, leaving 7 bases not matched to a gene. Germline CDR1 reads SGHVS; CDR2 reads FQNEAQ. Here the CDR3 reads CASSLAGGVSHEQYF. CDR3 DNA: TGTGCCAGCAGCTTAGCAGGGGGCGTTTCTCACGAGCAGTACTTC.

This chain connects TRBV6-7 to TRBJ2-2; tentative D call: TRBD1 (6 bases). TRBV6-7 is an ORF, and what it does is uncertain. This CDR3 has 20 amino acids. The V end lost 0 bases, the J end lost 7 bases, and 27 bases lay between the germline ends. The CDR3 loop reads CASSYSPTGHNRERNGELFF. CDR3 DNA: TGTGCCAGCAGTTACTCGCCTACGGGACATAACAGGGAGAGGAACGGGGAGCTGTTTTTT.

The CDR3 is CASSRGATGGTNQPQHF. The DNA for the CDR3 is TGTGCCAGCAGCCGAGGGGCGACAGGGGGCACGAATCAGCCCCAGCATTTT. This sequence joins TRBV4-2 and TRBJ1-5; 10 bases are a match to TRBD1. Trimming removed 4 bases from V and 4 bases from J; junction bases left unmatched: 10. Germline-derived CDR1 and CDR2 are LGHNA and YNFKEQ. This CDR3 has 17 amino acids.

The genes are TRBV15 and TRBJ2-4; 9 positions match TRBD2. Germline assignment: CDR1 LNHNV and CDR2 YYDKDF (reference sequence). Trimming cost V 0 bases and J 7 bases; bases outside gene matches: 10. This CDR3 contains 17 residues. The CDR3 loop is CATSRDRGGTSWNIQYF. The CDR3 DNA follows: TGTGCCACCAGCAGAGATCGGGGCGGGACTAGCTGGAACATTCAGTACTTC.

This clonotype was seen a few times. The chain combines TRBV29-1 with TRBJ2-3; 8 bases are shared with TRBD2. The J segment lost 1 base and the V segment lost 2 bases, leaving 2 bases of the junction unmatched. The germline CDR1 and CDR2 sequences are SQVTM and ANQGSEA. CDR3 size: 14 residues. The CDR3 sequence is CSVEREGGTDTQYF. DNA for the CDR3: TGCAGCGTTGAACGGGAGGGGGGCACAGATACGCAGTATTTT.

CDR3 amino acids: CASSYPGTNTGELFF. The CDR3 region has the DNA TGTGCCAGCAGTTACCCAGGAACGAACACCGGGGAGCTGTTTTTT. The rearrangement joins TRBV6-5 to TRBJ2-2, with no clear D. The CDR3 consists of 15 residues. Germline V gives CDR1 MNHEY, CDR2 SVGAGI. V was pared by 2 bases and J by 0 bases, with 7 bases between.

As concerns this clonotype: A much larger clone sits a single nucleotide away, making a read error possible. The gene calls are TRBV28 and TRBJ2-1; 10 bases fit TRBD2. The CDR3 runs 17 residues. Germline loops: CDR1 MDHEN, CDR2 SYDVKM. CDR3 sequence reads: CANSLSPLAGIYNEQFF. For the CDR3, the DNA is TGTGCCAACAGTTTATCCCCACTAGCGGGGATCTACAATGAGCAGTTCTTC.

Notes on this clonotype: A junction end diverges from the germline sequence, so it may reflect a read error. The V gene is TRBV28, the J gene TRBJ1-5, with 7 bases identical to TRBD1. Germline V CDR1 and CDR2: MDHEN, SYDVKM. This CDR3 has 15 residues. CDR3 coding DNA: TGTGCCAGCAGCTCAGGGGGTCGGGGCAATCAGTCCCAGCATTTT. Translation: CASSSGGRGNQSQHF.

Comment on this clonotype: A much bigger clone sits one base away, suggesting this may be a read error. V usage is TRBV7-2 and J usage is TRBJ2-2; D remains unclear. The CDR3 sequence is 14 residues long. CDR1 SGHTA and CDR2 FQGNSA come from the germline V gene. CDR3 in DNA: TGTGTCAGCAGCCGACACGCGAACACCGGGGAGCTGTTTTTT. It encodes CVSSRHANTGELFF. The full variable domain, completed using reference TRBV7-2 and TRBJ2-2, is GAGVSQSPSNKVTEKGKDVELRCDPISGHTALYWYRQSLGQGLEFLIYFQGNSAPDKSGLPSDRFSAERTGGSVSTLTIQRTQQEDSAVYLCVSSRHANTGELFFGEGSRLTVL.

This clonotype occurred once. This chain connects TRBV15 to TRBJ1-3; D unresolved. CDR3 size: 15 residues. Trimming removed 0 bases from V and 4 bases from J, with 10 bases in between. Germline values: CDR1 LNHNV, CDR2 YYDKDF (reference sequence). DNA of the CDR3: TGTGCCACCAGCAGAGATAAAGGCTCCGGAAACACCATATATTTT. It translates to CATSRDKGSGNTIYF.

In this sample, this clonotype turned up a few times. The chain is built from TRBV6-2 or TRBV6-3 and TRBJ2-4; the match to TRBD1 covers 7 bases. The CDR3 is 16 residues long. V was pared by 6 bases and J by 0 bases, with 8 bases of the junction left unmatched. Germline V gives CDR1 MNHEY, CDR2 SVGEGT. The chain's CDR3 is CASRYDRDLAKNIQYF. In DNA, the CDR3 is TGTGCCAGCAGATACGACAGGGACCTAGCCAAAAACATTCAGTACTTC.

J is TRBJ2-3 and V is TRBV19, with no clear D. The V end was cut by 5 bases, the J end by 0 bases, with 15 bases between. The CDR3 covers 16 residues. Germline CDR1 is LNHDA and CDR2 is SQIVND (reference sequence). The CDR3 coding sequence is TGTGCCAGTAGTCCCCACTGGGGATCTAGCACAGATACGCAGTATTTT. This codes for CASSPHWGSSTDTQYF.

This clonotype was found a few times. The chain couples TRBV5-1 to TRBJ1-1; 7 positions agree with TRBD1. CDR1 is SGHRS and CDR2 is YFSETQ in the germline V gene. CDR3 length: 16 amino acids. V trimming: 4 bases; J trimming: 3 bases; junction bases outside the gene matches: 12. CDR3: CASSLRTGGVDTEAFF. In nucleotides, the CDR3 is TGCGCCAGCAGCCTGAGGACAGGTGGAGTTGACACTGAAGCTTTCTTT.